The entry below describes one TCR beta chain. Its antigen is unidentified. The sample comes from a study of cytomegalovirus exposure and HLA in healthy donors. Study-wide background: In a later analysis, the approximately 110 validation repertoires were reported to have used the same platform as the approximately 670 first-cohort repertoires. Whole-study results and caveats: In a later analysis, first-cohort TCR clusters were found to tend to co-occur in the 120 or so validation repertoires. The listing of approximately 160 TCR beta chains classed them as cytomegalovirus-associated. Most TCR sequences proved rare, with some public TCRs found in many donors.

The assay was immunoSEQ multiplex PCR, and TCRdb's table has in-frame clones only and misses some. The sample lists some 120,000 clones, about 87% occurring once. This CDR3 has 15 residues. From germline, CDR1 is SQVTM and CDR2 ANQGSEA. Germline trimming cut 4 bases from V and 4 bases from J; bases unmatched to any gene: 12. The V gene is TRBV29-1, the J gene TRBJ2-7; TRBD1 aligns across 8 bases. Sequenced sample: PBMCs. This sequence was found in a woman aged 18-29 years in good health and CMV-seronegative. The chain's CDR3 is CSVGSWTGRGYEQYF. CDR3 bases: TGCAGCGTTGGGTCTTGGACAGGGAGAGGGTACGAGCAGTACTTC.